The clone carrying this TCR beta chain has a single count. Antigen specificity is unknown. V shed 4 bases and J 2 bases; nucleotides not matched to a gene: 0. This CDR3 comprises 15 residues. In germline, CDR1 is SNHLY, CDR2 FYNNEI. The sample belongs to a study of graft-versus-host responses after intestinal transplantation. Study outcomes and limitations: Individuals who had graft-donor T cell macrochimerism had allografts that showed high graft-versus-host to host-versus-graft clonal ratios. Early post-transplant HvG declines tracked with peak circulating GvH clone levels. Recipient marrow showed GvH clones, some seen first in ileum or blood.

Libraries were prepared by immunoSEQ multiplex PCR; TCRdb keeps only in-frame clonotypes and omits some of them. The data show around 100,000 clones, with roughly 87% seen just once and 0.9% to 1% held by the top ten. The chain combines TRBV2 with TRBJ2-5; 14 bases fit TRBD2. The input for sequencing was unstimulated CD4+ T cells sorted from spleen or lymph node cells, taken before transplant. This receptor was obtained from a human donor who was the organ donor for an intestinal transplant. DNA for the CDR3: TGTGCCAGCAGTGGGACTAGCGGGGGGCAAGAGACCCAGTACTTC. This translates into CASSGTSGGQETQYF.